A single sample gave rise to the 5 T cell receptor beta chains below, sequenced in a study of shared clonotypes between healthy human individuals. Here immunoSEQ multiplex PCR was the method, and the copy in TCRdb shows in-frame clones only, minus some. The profile shows about 110,000 clones, around 73% of them singletons. The sample comprised memory CD8+ T cells sorted from blood. Noted subset: CD45RO+ cells pooled with CCR7-negative TemRA cells. The receptors stem from a woman in her twenties or thirties in good health.

The genes are TRBV4-2 and TRBJ2-6, with 8 positions matching TRBD1. This CDR3 has 17 residues. Germline values: CDR1 LGHNA, CDR2 YNFKEQ. V lost 3 bases, J lost 0 bases, and 4 bases stayed unmatched. The CDR3 coding sequence is TGTGCCAGCAGCCAGGCTGACAGGGGCTCTGGGGCCAACGTCCTGACTTTC. It translates to CASSQADRGSGANVLTF.

This chain links TRBV7-8 with TRBJ1-1; D uncertain. V dropped 6 bases and J dropped 1 base, with 6 bases sitting between them. This CDR3 has 12 amino acids. Germline CDR1 reads SGHVS; CDR2 reads FQNEAQ. The CDR3: CASRPRNTEAFF. The DNA of the CDR3 is TGTGCCAGCAGACCCAGGAACACTGAAGCTTTCTTT.

The rearrangement joins TRBV19 to TRBJ2-7; TRBD1 might be the D (6 bases). V dropped 5 bases and J dropped 3 bases, with 14 bases sitting between them. The germline V gene encodes CDR1 LNHDA and CDR2 SQIVND (reference sequence). The CDR3 is made up of 14 amino acids. Here the CDR3 reads CASSLRGGDYEQYF. The DNA for the CDR3 is TGTGCCAGTAGTCTCCGAGGGGGAGACTACGAGCAGTACTTC.

The chain has TRBV7-9 and TRBJ1-4; a possible D gene is TRBD1 (5 bases). Germline loops: CDR1 SEHNR, CDR2 FQNEAQ (reference sequence). V was clipped by 1 base and J by 5 bases, with 14 bases between them. This CDR3 is built from 16 residues. CDR3 loop: CASSLVVTEKNEKLFF. CDR3 coding DNA: TGTGCCAGCAGCTTAGTGGTGACAGAAAAAAATGAAAAACTGTTTTTT.

This clone has more than one count but fewer than ten. The identical CDR3 is also encoded by other nucleotide sequences in the sample. The chain employs TRBV9 and TRBJ1-1; TRBD1 matches 7 bases. The V gene's germline CDR1 is SGDLS and CDR2 YYNGEE. With 0 bases clipped from V and 8 bases from J, the junction kept 4 bases outside the gene matches. CDR3 length: 13 amino acids. In DNA, the CDR3 is TGTGCCAGCAGCGTAGGGGGGACAGCCGAAGCTTTCTTT. Translating gives CASSVGGTAEAFF.